The 30 T cell receptor beta chains below all came from one sample that was sequenced in a study of shared T cell receptors in the human thymus. Clones were read by immunoSEQ multiplex PCR, and TCRdb kept only the in-frame ones, dropping some. The sample lists some 700,000 clones, over 75% occurring once. The sample was also reused in another study, on human thymus T cells.

The material sequenced was thymocytes. The receptors come from a boy less than two years old with a congenital heart defect.

This rearrangement joins TRBV29-1 to TRBJ1-1, with unresolved D. Trimming left V 4 bases short and J 8 bases short, with 17 bases between. CDR3 length equals 13 residues. Germline CDR1 reads SQVTM; CDR2 reads ANQGSEA. CDR3 sequence: CSVATAHNEEAFF. As DNA, the CDR3 is TGCAGCGTTGCAACCGCCCATAATGAGGAAGCTTTCTTT.

The genes are TRBV4-3 and TRBJ2-3; 10 bases fit TRBD2. Looked up from germline, CDR1 is LGHNA and CDR2 is YSLEER. The CDR3 consists of 17 residues. The junction had 12 bases not matched to a gene; V was cut back by 6 bases and J by 3 bases. The chain's CDR3 is CASRIRAGGRGTDTQYF. The DNA of the CDR3 is TGCGCCAGCAGGATAAGAGCGGGAGGGCGGGGGACAGATACGCAGTATTTT.

This chain connects TRBV10-3 to TRBJ2-7, with TRBD1 matching 8 bases. The CDR3 extends over 14 amino acids. Per germline, CDR1 ENHRY and CDR2 SYGVKD. V shed 6 bases, J shed 2 bases, and the junction held 6 bases outside the gene matches. This CDR3 reads CAIRTPGQAYEQYF. CDR3 nucleotides: TGTGCCATCAGAACCCCGGGACAGGCCTACGAGCAGTACTTC.

The gene calls are TRBV2 and TRBJ2-7; the D gene is possibly TRBD1 (7 bases). V was trimmed by 0 bases and J by 5 bases, leaving 14 bases between them. Germline V gene sequence: CDR1 SNHLY, CDR2 FYNNEI. This CDR3 region has 15 residues. This CDR3 reads CASSEAQGRPDEQYF. Here the CDR3 DNA reads TGTGCCAGCAGTGAAGCACAGGGGAGGCCGGACGAGCAGTACTTC.

The rearrangement joins TRBV5-6 to TRBJ2-1; D gene ambiguous. The CDR3 length is 12 residues. Trimming took 4 bases from V and 15 from J, leaving 17 bases between them. The germline CDR1 and CDR2 sequences are SGHDT and YYEEEE. This CDR3 is CASSLRTVHGFF. The DNA for the CDR3 is TGTGCCAGCAGCCTACGAACAGTGCATGGGTTCTTC.

In this sample, this clone turned up once. The gene calls are TRBV30 and TRBJ2-3, with 13 bases fitting TRBD2. The germline gives CDR1 GTSNPN, CDR2 SVGIG (reference sequence). The trim removed 8 bases at V and 11 bases at J, leaving 13 bases unmatched. The CDR3 length is 14 residues. CDR3: CAGGGTSGNVGQYF. The CDR3 DNA reads TGTGCCGGAGGAGGGACTAGCGGGAACGTGGGGCAGTATTTT.

This chain uses TRBV28 with TRBJ2-1; the D is unclear. The CDR3 length is 12 residues. Between the trimmed V and J ends, which lost 6 bases and 5 bases, there was a span of 8 bases. The germline V gene has CDR1 MDHEN and CDR2 SYDVKM. The CDR3 sequence: CASRSLHNEQFF. Written as DNA, the CDR3 is TGTGCCAGCAGGTCCCTTCACAATGAGCAGTTCTTC.

The chain is built from TRBV18 and TRBJ2-3; 11 nucleotides match TRBD1. This CDR3 spans 17 amino acids. CDR1 KGHSH and CDR2 LQKENI come from the germline V gene. The trim removed 2 bases at V and 1 base at J, leaving 5 bases unmatched. DNA of the CDR3: TGTGCCAGCTCACCAAGTAGGGGACAGGGGGGCACAGATACGCAGTATTTT. It specifies CASSPSRGQGGTDTQYF. Variable domain in full (rest from reference TRBV18 and TRBJ2-3): NAGVMQNPRHLVRRRGQEARLRCSPMKGHSHVYWYRQLPEEGLKFMVYLQKENIIDESGMPKERFSAEFPKEGPSILRIQQVVRGDSAAYFCASSPSRGQGGTDTQYFGPGTRLTVL.

This rearrangement joins TRBV2 to TRBJ1-3; D may be TRBD1 (6 bases). Trimming pared 7 bases from V and 4 bases from J, leaving 11 bases between. Germline CDR1 is SNHLY and CDR2 is FYNNEI. This CDR3 is built from 13 residues. The CDR3 spells CASKTGRGNTIYF. The CDR3 DNA sequence: TGTGCCAGCAAGACAGGACGAGGAAACACCATATATTTT.

The gene calls are TRBV28 and TRBJ2-1; 7 bases agree with TRBD2. The CDR3 is 16 residues long. V shed 0 bases, J shed 7 bases, and the junction held 9 bases outside the gene matches. Germline assignment: CDR1 MDHEN and CDR2 SYDVKM. This chain's CDR3 is CASSLCLRERRNEQFF. The CDR3 region has the DNA TGTGCCAGCAGTTTATGTTTGCGGGAGCGGAGAAATGAGCAGTTCTTC.

V gene TRBV15 combines with J gene TRBJ2-5; 7 bases align to TRBD1. CDR1 and CDR2 from the germline V gene are LNHNV and YYDKDF (reference sequence). This CDR3 is built from 17 residues. V lost 1 base and J lost 2; bases outside the gene matches: 10. As DNA, the CDR3 is TGTGCCACCAGCAGAGGGGTTTCCGGGGACAGTCAAGAGACCCAGTACTTC. Protein product: CATSRGVSGDSQETQYF.

This chain joins TRBV7-2 and TRBJ1-3; D is uncertain. The CDR3 contains 16 residues. Trimming took off 5 bases at V and 0 bases at J, with 14 bases between the two ends. CDR1 is SGHTA, CDR2 FQGNSA, per germline. Written as DNA, the CDR3 is TGTGCCAGCAGCCTAAGGCAGGCGATCTCTGGAAACACCATATATTTT. Amino acid sequence: CASSLRQAISGNTIYF.

This chain uses TRBV27 with TRBJ2-7, with a possible D match to TRBD2 (6 bases). Trimming shortened V by 8 bases and J by 7 bases, and 12 bases separated the two germline ends. This CDR3 has 11 residues. Per germline, CDR1 MNHEY and CDR2 SMNVEV (reference sequence). Written as DNA, the CDR3 is TGTGCCAGCCCCTCCGCGGGGGAGCAGTACTTC. Its translation: CASPSAGEQYF.

This clone was counted a single time. The genes are TRBV4-1 and TRBJ1-1, with D possibly TRBD1 on 6 matching bases. CDR1 MGHRA and CDR2 YSYEKL come from the germline V gene. CDR3 length equals 16 residues. Trimming took off 1 base at V and 3 bases at J, with 15 bases between the two ends. This chain's CDR3 is CASSQVRAGAHTEAFF. CDR3 bases: TGCGCCAGCAGCCAAGTAAGGGCGGGGGCGCACACTGAAGCTTTCTTT.

V usage is TRBV9 and J usage is TRBJ2-2; 10 nucleotides match TRBD2. The CDR3 has 16 residues. Germline values: CDR1 SGDLS, CDR2 YYNGEE. The trim removed 1 base at V and 6 bases at J, leaving 6 bases unmatched. Written as DNA, the CDR3 is TGTGCCAGCAGCGTATCCCCTAGCGGGAGTCCCGGGGAGCTGTTTTTT. Protein: CASSVSPSGSPGELFF.

The V call is TRBV5-1, the J call TRBJ2-2; D gene unclear. Germline assignment: CDR1 SGHRS and CDR2 YFSETQ. The CDR3 totals 13 residues. Deletions cut 2 bases from V and 5 bases from J, with 7 bases between. In nucleotides, the CDR3 is TGCGCCAGCAGCTTCCGAGAGACCGGGGAGCTGTTTTTT. Translated, it gives CASSFRETGELFF.

The chain links TRBV5-1 to TRBJ2-2; maybe TRBD1 (6 bases). Germline CDR1 reads SGHRS; CDR2 reads YFSETQ. Trimming cost V 0 bases and J 7 bases, with 7 bases left between them. The CDR3 totals 13 residues. The CDR3 loop is CASSLARGGELFF. CDR3 nucleotides: TGCGCCAGCAGCTTGGCCAGGGGCGGGGAGCTGTTTTTT. The whole variable domain, remainder taken from reference TRBV5-1 and TRBJ2-2, is KAGVTQTPRYLIKTRGQQVTLSCSPISGHRSVSWYQQTPGQGLQFLFEYFSETQRNKGNFPGRFSGRQFSNSRSEMNVSTLELGDSALYLCASSLARGGELFFGEGSRLTVL.

The DNA for the CDR3 is TGTGCCAGCAGCACAGGGCCCCAAGAGACCCAGTACTTC. Translated, it gives CASSTGPQETQYF. The chain links TRBV6-5 to TRBJ2-5; D perhaps matches TRBD1 (6 bases). Germline V gene data show CDR1 as MNHEY and CDR2 as SVGAGI. The CDR3 has 13 amino acids. The V gene lost 6 bases and the J gene lost 1 base, with 9 bases spanning the gap.

The gene calls are TRBV28 and TRBJ1-3, with TRBD1 matching over 8 bases. Germline V gene lookup returns CDR1 MDHEN and CDR2 SYDVKM. The CDR3 is 16 residues long. The ends lost 7 bases at V and 3 bases at J; junction bases unmatched: 11. CDR3: CASKPGQDYLGNTIYF. In DNA, the CDR3 is TGTGCCAGCAAGCCGGGACAGGATTACCTTGGAAACACCATATATTTT.

The chain carries TRBV7-6 and TRBJ1-3; TRBD1 is a possible D gene (5 bases). The V and J ends lost 5 bases and 0 bases respectively, with 11 bases between them. This CDR3 contains 15 residues. Germline assignment: CDR1 SGHVS and CDR2 FNYEAQ. The CDR3 here is CASSRTGPSGNTIYF. The CDR3, as DNA: TGTGCCAGCAGCCGTACAGGCCCCTCTGGAAACACCATATATTTT.

The gene calls are TRBV4-2 and TRBJ2-3; 11 bases agree with TRBD2. Unmatched junction bases numbered 11, after V lost 0 bases and J lost 6 bases. Germline V gives CDR1 LGHNA, CDR2 YNFKEQ. The CDR3 has 18 amino acids. This chain's CDR3 is CASSQDWTSGQWGDTQYF. CDR3 sequence (DNA): TGTGCCAGCAGCCAAGACTGGACTAGCGGGCAATGGGGGGATACGCAGTATTTT.

The chain couples TRBV4-1 to TRBJ1-4; D possibly corresponds to TRBD1 (5 bases). V lost 1 base to trimming and J lost 7 bases, with 10 bases between them. There are 14 residues in the CDR3. Looked up from germline, CDR1 is MGHRA and CDR2 is YSYEKL. The CDR3 DNA is TGCGCCAGCAGCCAAGGGGGGGGATGTGAAAAACTGTTTTTT. Translated: CASSQGGGCEKLFF.

A word on this clone: This CDR3 is also generated by other DNA sequences in the sample. The chain joins TRBV5-1 to TRBJ2-2; D perhaps matches TRBD2 (6 bases). Germline CDR1 reads SGHRS; CDR2 reads YFSETQ. Trimming removed 4 bases at V and 1 base at J, with 11 bases between. CDR3 length: 15 amino acids. The CDR3 region has the DNA TGCGCCAGCAGCCACTCGGGGGAGAACACCGGGGAGCTGTTTTTT. Translation gives CASSHSGENTGELFF.

This rearrangement joins TRBV27 to TRBJ2-7, with TRBD2 identical over 12 bases. This CDR3 is built from 17 residues. Germline CDR1 is MNHEY and CDR2 is SMNVEV (reference sequence). V gave up 1 base and J gave up 0 bases; unmatched junction bases: 4. The CDR3 sequence is CASSLYASGRVSYEQYF. CDR3 in DNA: TGTGCCAGCAGTTTATATGCTAGCGGGAGGGTCTCCTACGAGCAGTACTTC.

CDR3 nucleotides: TGTGCCAGCAGCTTTCAAACAGCACCGAATGACATTCAGTACTTC. Amino acid sequence: CASSFQTAPNDIQYF. The chain is built from TRBV7-9 and TRBJ2-4; D remains ambiguous. CDR1 is SEHNR and CDR2 is FQNEAQ in the germline V gene (reference sequence). The CDR3 spans 15 residues. V was shortened by 3 bases and J by 8 bases, with 17 bases between the two germline ends.

This clone was found a few times. V is TRBV6-4 and J is TRBJ2-1; tentatively, D is TRBD2 (6 bases). Trimming removed 5 bases from V and 5 bases from J, with 10 bases in between. The CDR3 extends over 13 amino acids. Germline CDR1 reads MRHNA; CDR2 reads SNTAGT. CDR3 DNA: TGTGCCAGCAGTTGGGGCGGGGACAATGAGCAGTTCTTC. As protein: CASSWGGDNEQFF.

The gene calls are TRBV27 and TRBJ2-5, with 8 bases that match TRBD1. Germline values: CDR1 MNHEY, CDR2 SMNVEV (reference sequence). The CDR3 contains 15 residues. Trimming removed 5 bases from V and 1 base from J; junction bases left unmatched: 6. The CDR3, as DNA: TGTGCCAGCAGTCAGGGCGGGACAGGCCAAGAGACCCAGTACTTC. Translation: CASSQGGTGQETQYF.

The chain combines TRBV27 with TRBJ2-7, with 12 bases matching TRBD2. V shed 5 bases, J shed 2 bases, and the junction held 7 bases outside the gene matches. The CDR3 loop spans 16 amino acids. Germline V gene data show CDR1 as MNHEY and CDR2 as SMNVEV (reference sequence). CDR3 region: CASSPPLAGGPYEQYF. CDR3 coding DNA: TGTGCCAGCAGTCCCCCCCTAGCGGGAGGGCCCTACGAGCAGTACTTC.

The V and J genes are TRBV11-2 and TRBJ2-4, with TRBD1 matching 8 bases. With 4 bases clipped from V and 0 bases from J, the junction kept 5 bases outside the gene matches. Germline V gene sequence: CDR1 SGHAT, CDR2 FQNNGV. The CDR3 is made up of 16 amino acids. The DNA of the CDR3 is TGTGCCAGCAGCTCAACAGGGGGAATAGCCAAAAACATTCAGTACTTC. Translation gives CASSSTGGIAKNIQYF.

The chain joins TRBV6-1 to TRBJ1-5; a weak D match, TRBD1 (6 bases). CDR3 length: 16 amino acids. The V gene's germline CDR1 is MNHNS and CDR2 SASEGT. Trimming pared 3 bases from V and 1 base from J, leaving 13 bases between. CDR3 region: CASSEPDRFSNQPQHF. DNA of the CDR3: TGTGCCAGCAGTGAGCCTGACAGGTTCAGCAATCAGCCCCAGCATTTT.